The next 21 T cell receptor beta chains were all read from a single sample in a study of blood T cell repertoires in COVID-19. Method: immunoSEQ multiplex PCR; TCRdb's copy keeps in-frame clones and lacks some. The sample lists 160,000 or so clones, approximately 81% occurring once. What was sequenced was PBMCs or T cells enriched from blood (not recorded which). These receptors were obtained from a man in his sixties who had recovered from COVID-19.

The CDR3 sequence: CATSDPGQGRGEQYF. CDR3 nucleotides: TGTGCCACCAGTGACCCCGGACAGGGGCGAGGCGAGCAGTACTTC. The chain links TRBV24-1 to TRBJ2-7; 9 nucleotides line up with TRBD1. After removal of 4 bases from V and 6 bases from J, the junction contained 9 bases not matched to a gene. This CDR3 region has 15 residues. Germline CDR1 and CDR2: KGHDR and SFDVKD.

The chain recombines TRBV29-1 with TRBJ2-1; possibly TRBD2 for D (6 bases). V was cut by 1 base and J by 0 bases, with 10 bases left in between. Germline CDR1 and CDR2: SQVTM and ANQGSEA. The CDR3 extends over 15 amino acids. The CDR3 loop is CSVEAGLSSYNEQFF. For the CDR3, the DNA is TGCAGCGTTGAAGCAGGACTAAGCTCCTACAATGAGCAGTTCTTC.

The chain links TRBV12-3 or TRBV12-4 to TRBJ1-1; D is uncertain. The CDR3 covers 11 residues. Deletions cut 2 bases from V and 8 bases from J, with 6 bases between. The chain's CDR3 is CASSLHQEAFF. CDR3 coding DNA: TGTGCCAGCAGTTTACACCAGGAAGCTTTCTTT.

The chain couples TRBV7-9 to TRBJ2-3, with D tentatively TRBD1 (5 bases). Germline CDR1 reads SEHNR; CDR2 reads FQNEAQ (reference sequence). V lost 1 base to trimming and J lost 2 bases, with 10 bases between them. The CDR3 contains 15 residues. The CDR3 DNA reads as TGTGCCAGCAGCTTAGAAGGGGCCTTCACAGATACGCAGTATTTT. The encoded protein is CASSLEGAFTDTQYF. The entire variable domain, with the rest obtained from reference TRBV7-9 and TRBJ2-3, is as follows: DTGVSQNPRHKITKRGQNVTFRCDPISEHNRLYWYRQTLGQGPEFLTYFQNEAQLEKSRLLSDRFSAERPKGSFSTLEIQRTEQGDSAMYLCASSLEGAFTDTQYFGPGTRLTVL.

V usage is TRBV12-5 and J usage is TRBJ2-6, with 9 bases matching TRBD1. CDR3 size: 15 residues. Unmatched junction bases numbered 7, after V lost 4 bases and J lost 9 bases. Germline-derived CDR1 and CDR2 are LGHNT and FRNRAP. CDR3 in DNA: TGTGCTAGTGGTTGGGGACAGGGAGATGGCAACGTCCTGACTTTC. It specifies CASGWGQGDGNVLTF. The whole variable domain, filled in from reference TRBV12-5 and TRBJ2-6, reads DARVTQTPRHKVTEMGQEVTMRCQPILGHNTVFWYRQTMMQGLELLAYFRNRAPLDDSGMPKDRFSAEMPDATLATLKIQPSEPRDSAVYFCASGWGQGDGNVLTFGAGSRLTVL.

The chain joins TRBV21-1 to TRBJ2-1; the table's D gene call, TRBD2, was not cross checked with the DNA. TRBV21-1 is recorded as a pseudogene. The length of the CDR3 is 17 residues. The CDR3: CASSKESKRAEYNEQFF. The CDR3 region has the DNA TGTGCCAGCAGCAAAGAGTCGAAGCGTGCAGAATACAATGAGCAGTTCTTC.

The chain recombines TRBV3-1 (or the pseudogene TRBV3-2) with TRBJ1-6; 7 bases fit TRBD1. Germline V gene sequence: CDR1 LGHDT, CDR2 YNNKEL (reference sequence). CDR3 length: 15 residues. Trimming cost V 6 bases and J 3 bases; bases outside gene matches: 5. CDR3 sequence: CASRKTGNYNSPLHF. The CDR3 coding sequence is TGTGCCAGCAGGAAGACAGGGAACTATAATTCACCCCTCCACTTT.

The CDR3 spells CASIRQGDGQQYF. CDR3 in DNA: TGTGCCAGCATTCGACAGGGGGACGGACAGCAGTACTTC. The chain recombines TRBV27 with TRBJ2-7, with 9 bases lining up with TRBD1. V trimming: 7 bases; J trimming: 8 bases; junction bases outside the gene matches: 9. The CDR3 has 13 amino acids. Germline values: CDR1 MNHEY, CDR2 SMNVEV (reference sequence).

The chain employs TRBV2 and TRBJ2-5; no definite D call. V was cut by 7 bases and J by 4 bases, with 16 bases left in between. CDR3 length: 14 amino acids. CDR1 is SNHLY, CDR2 FYNNEI, per germline. In DNA form, the CDR3 reads TGTGCCAGCATATACTCCAGGATTGGAGAGACCCAGTACTTC. Translated, it gives CASIYSRIGETQYF.

V gene TRBV6-1 combines with J gene TRBJ1-3, with a tentative D call TRBD1 (5 bases). The V gene lost 1 base and the J gene lost 0 bases, with 7 bases spanning the gap. Germline loops: CDR1 MNHNS, CDR2 SASEGT. There are 15 residues in the CDR3. DNA for the CDR3: TGTGCCAGCAGTGAAGGGGGCGACTCTGGAAACACCATATATTTT. Translated, it gives CASSEGGDSGNTIYF.

This chain joins TRBV19 and TRBJ1-3, with D tentatively TRBD1 (6 bases). The CDR3 loop spans 15 amino acids. Germline CDR1 LNHDA, CDR2 SQIVND (reference sequence). The germline V and J ends were trimmed by 4 bases and 4 bases, with 14 bases remaining between them. The CDR3 is CASSTRGQVGNTIYF. The CDR3 DNA reads TGTGCCAGTAGTACCAGGGGACAAGTCGGAAACACCATATATTTT.

The CDR3 loop is CASTPGTGNSNQPQHF. The CDR3 DNA follows: TGTGCCAGTACCCCGGGGACAGGGAATAGCAATCAGCCCCAGCATTTT. The V and J genes are TRBV19 and TRBJ1-5; 9 bases agree with TRBD1. The V and J ends lost 7 bases and 0 bases, in that order; junction bases with no gene match: 7. The CDR3 spans 16 residues. Germline values: CDR1 LNHDA, CDR2 SQIVND (reference sequence).

This clone was seen just once. The V gene is TRBV5-5, the J gene TRBJ1-5, with unresolved D. The germline V and J ends were trimmed by 0 bases and 2 bases, with 6 bases remaining between them. The germline CDR1 and CDR2 sequences are SGHKS and YYEKEE (reference sequence). The CDR3 loop spans 14 amino acids. CDR3 protein: CASSLVDGNQPQHF. The CDR3 DNA follows: TGTGCCAGCAGCTTGGTAGATGGCAATCAGCCCCAGCATTTT.

This chain uses TRBV19 with TRBJ1-3, with D maybe TRBD1 (6 bases). This CDR3 has 15 residues. The V end was cut by 3 bases, the J end by 0 bases, with 9 bases between. The germline CDR1 and CDR2 sequences are LNHDA and SQIVND (reference sequence). CDR3 protein: CASSMGARSGNTIYF. In nucleotides, the CDR3 is TGTGCCAGTAGTATGGGGGCCCGCTCTGGAAACACCATATATTTT.

The J gene is TRBJ2-7, the V gene TRBV11-2; D possibly corresponds to TRBD1 (6 bases). CDR1 SGHAT and CDR2 FQNNGV come from the germline V gene. This CDR3 region has 14 residues. V lost 3 bases and J lost 4, with 13 bases in between. In DNA, the CDR3 is TGTGCCAGCAGCTTTGGCAGGGGACGGTACGAGCAGTACTTC. It codes for CASSFGRGRYEQYF.

The V gene is TRBV9, the J gene TRBJ2-2; D call uncertain. V lost 2 bases to trimming and J lost 4 bases, with 9 bases between them. The V gene's germline CDR1 is SGDLS and CDR2 YYNGEE. CDR3 length equals 14 residues. The CDR3, as DNA: TGTGCCAGCAGCGTGTGGAGTAGCACCGGGGAGCTGTTTTTT. Residues: CASSVWSSTGELFF.

This clone was seen just once. The genes are TRBV3-1 (or the pseudogene TRBV3-2) and TRBJ1-6; D gene ambiguous. Germline CDR1 reads LGHDT; CDR2 reads YNNKEL (reference sequence). Trimming took 1 base from V and 0 from J, leaving 4 bases between them. CDR3 length: 15 residues. The CDR3 DNA sequence: TGTGCCAGCAGCCAAGCCAGCTCCTATAATTCACCCCTCCACTTT. Translating it yields CASSQASSYNSPLHF.

This chain uses TRBV3-1 (or the pseudogene TRBV3-2) with TRBJ2-1, with 10 bases aligning to TRBD2. V trimming: 4 bases; J trimming: 3 bases; junction bases outside the gene matches: 6. Germline CDR1 reads LGHDT; CDR2 reads YNNKEL (reference sequence). The CDR3 has 16 residues. CDR3 sequence: CASSPLRLAGYNEQFF. CDR3 in DNA: TGTGCCAGCAGCCCTTTACGACTAGCGGGCTACAATGAGCAGTTCTTC.

V gene TRBV7-8 combines with J gene TRBJ1-2; no reliable D call. V lost 1 base to trimming and J lost 3 bases, with 6 bases between them. The germline V gene has CDR1 SGHVS and CDR2 FQNEAQ. This CDR3 has 13 residues. The CDR3 DNA follows: TGTGCCAGCAGCTTAGGGGGAGACTATGGCTACACCTTC. Translating gives CASSLGGDYGYTF.

The chain combines TRBV2 with TRBJ1-5, with D perhaps TRBD1 (5 bases). Germline V gene sequence: CDR1 SNHLY, CDR2 FYNNEI. Trimming pared 6 bases from V and 7 bases from J, leaving 19 bases between. The CDR3 totals 15 residues. The CDR3 DNA follows: TGTGCCAGCAGGGGCCCGGATGGGCGGGGGCAGCCCCAGCATTTT. Translating it yields CASRGPDGRGQPQHF.

The rearrangement links TRBV5-1 to TRBJ2-1; the match to TRBD2 covers 11 bases. After removal of 4 bases from V and 5 bases from J, the junction contained 8 bases not matched to a gene. This CDR3 comprises 16 residues. The germline gives CDR1 SGHRS, CDR2 YFSETQ. The CDR3 here is CASSTYSGGADNEQFF. CDR3 DNA sequence: TGCGCCAGCAGCACGTATAGCGGGGGGGCTGACAATGAGCAGTTCTTC.